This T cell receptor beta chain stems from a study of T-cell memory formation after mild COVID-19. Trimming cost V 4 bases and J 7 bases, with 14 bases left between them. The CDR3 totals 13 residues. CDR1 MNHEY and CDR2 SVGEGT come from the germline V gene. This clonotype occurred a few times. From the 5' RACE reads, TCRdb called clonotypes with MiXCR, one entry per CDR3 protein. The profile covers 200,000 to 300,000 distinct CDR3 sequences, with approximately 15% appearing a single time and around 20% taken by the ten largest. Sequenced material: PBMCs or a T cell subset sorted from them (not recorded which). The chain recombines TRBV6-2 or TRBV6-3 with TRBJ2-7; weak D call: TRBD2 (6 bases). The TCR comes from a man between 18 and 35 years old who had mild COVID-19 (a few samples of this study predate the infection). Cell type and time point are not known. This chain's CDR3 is CASSSGLSVEQYF. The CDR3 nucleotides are TGTGCCAGCAGTTCGGGACTCAGCGTGGAGCAGTACTTC.